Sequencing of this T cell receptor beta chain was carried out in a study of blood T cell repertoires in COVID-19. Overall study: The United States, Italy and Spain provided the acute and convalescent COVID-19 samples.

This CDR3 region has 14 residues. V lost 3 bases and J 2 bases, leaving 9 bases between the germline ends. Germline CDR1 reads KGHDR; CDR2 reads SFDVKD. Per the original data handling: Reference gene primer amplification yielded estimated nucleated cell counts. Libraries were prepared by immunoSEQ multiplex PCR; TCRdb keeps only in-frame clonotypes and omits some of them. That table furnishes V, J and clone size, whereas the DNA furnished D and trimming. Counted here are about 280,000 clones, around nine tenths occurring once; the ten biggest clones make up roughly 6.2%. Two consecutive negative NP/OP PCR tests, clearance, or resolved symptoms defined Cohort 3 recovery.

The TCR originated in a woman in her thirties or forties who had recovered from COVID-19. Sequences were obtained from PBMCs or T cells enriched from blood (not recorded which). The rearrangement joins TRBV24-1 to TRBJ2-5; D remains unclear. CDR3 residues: CATSDNSPQETQYF. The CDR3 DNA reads TGTGCCACCAGTGATAACAGCCCGCAAGAGACCCAGTACTTC.